Reported below is one TCR beta chain. Its antigen is unknown. This specimen comes from a study of vaccination effects on CD4 cells after COVID-19. The study, taken as a whole, reports: Long after vaccination, the clones induced by infection and by vaccine shrank markedly in size.

Within the ViraFEST assay, antigen-specific CD4+ T cells underwent expansion with viral peptide pools prior to sequencing. Cells that had been cultured for nine to eleven days were the source of isolated CD4+ T cells. People in the vaccine group had not been infected with SARS-CoV-2 before, and their nucleocapsid antibodies were negative. The trim removed 6 bases at V and 6 bases at J, leaving 8 bases unmatched. Germline assignment: CDR1 MNHEY and CDR2 SMNVEV (reference sequence). This CDR3 is 16 amino acids long. Assay used: immunoSEQ multiplex PCR; TCRdb lists only in-frame clones, some missing. This sample has under 45,000 clones, with 70% found just once.

The sequenced sample was CD4+ T cells from PBMCs cultured with HCoV-OC43 spike peptides, obtained before COVID-19 vaccination. Subset of the sample: HCoV-OC43 spike overlapping peptide pool stimulation. This TCR derives from a human donor who received a COVID-19 vaccine. The chain links TRBV27 to TRBJ1-6; 10 nucleotides line up with TRBD1. CDR3 DNA: TGTGCCAGCAGAGCTCTAAGGACAGGGGGTAATTCACCCCTCCACTTT. Its protein is CASRALRTGGNSPLHF.